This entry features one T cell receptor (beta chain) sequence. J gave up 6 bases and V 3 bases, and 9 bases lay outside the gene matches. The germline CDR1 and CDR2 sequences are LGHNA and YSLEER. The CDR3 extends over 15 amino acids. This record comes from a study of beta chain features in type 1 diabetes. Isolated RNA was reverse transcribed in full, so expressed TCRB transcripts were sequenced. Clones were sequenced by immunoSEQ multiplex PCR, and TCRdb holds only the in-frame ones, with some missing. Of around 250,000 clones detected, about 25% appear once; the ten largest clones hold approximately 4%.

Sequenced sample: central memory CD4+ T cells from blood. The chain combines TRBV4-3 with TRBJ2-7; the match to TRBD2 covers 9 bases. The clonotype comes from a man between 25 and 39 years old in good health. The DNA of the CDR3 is TGCGCCAGCAGCCAGGGGGATAGCGGGAGTCGCGAGCAGTACTTC. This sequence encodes CASSQGDSGSREQYF.